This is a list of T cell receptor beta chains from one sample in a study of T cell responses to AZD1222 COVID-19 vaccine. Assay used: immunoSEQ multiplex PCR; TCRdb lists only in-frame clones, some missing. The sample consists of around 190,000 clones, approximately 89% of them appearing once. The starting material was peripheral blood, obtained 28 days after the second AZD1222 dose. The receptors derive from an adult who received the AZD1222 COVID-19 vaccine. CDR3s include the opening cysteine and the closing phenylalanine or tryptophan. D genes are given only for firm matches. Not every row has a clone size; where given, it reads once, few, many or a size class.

DNA: TGTGCCAGCTCACCCGGACTAGCGAATACGCAGTATTTT
CDR3: CASSPGLANTQYF
J: TRBJ2-3
size: NA
V: TRBV18
D: TRBD2
length: 13

DNA: TGTGCCAGCAGCCAAGATCCAGAATCGAGCTCCTACGAGCAGTACTTC
CDR3: CASSQDPESSSYEQYF
J: TRBJ2-7
size: NA
V: TRBV4-2
D: NA
length: 16

DNA: TGTGCCAGTAGTGACTCGACAGGGTCGAGTTCACCCCTCCACTTT
CDR3: CASSDSTGSSSPLHF
J: TRBJ1-6
size: NA
V: TRBV19
D: TRBD1
length: 15

DNA: TGTGCCAGCAGCTTTTCGGGCATGAACACTGAAGCTTTCTTT
CDR3: CASSFSGMNTEAFF
J: TRBJ1-1
size: NA
V: TRBV7-2
D: NA
length: 14

DNA: TGTGCCAGCAGCGTAGTTCTTGGTCTAGGAAATGAGCAGTTCTTC
CDR3: CASSVVLGLGNEQFF
J: TRBJ2-1
size: NA
V: TRBV9
D: NA
length: 15

DNA: TGTGCCAGCAGCAAAGTGACAGAAGAGGCTCATGGCTACACCTTC
CDR3: CASSKVTEEAHGYTF
J: TRBJ1-2
size: NA
V: TRBV21-1
D: NA
length: 15

DNA: TGTGCCAGTAGTATTCCGGGACTCAGTTACGAGCAGTACTTC
CDR3: CASSIPGLSYEQYF
J: TRBJ2-7
size: NA
V: TRBV19
D: NA
length: 14

DNA: TGCGCCAGCAGCCTCACCTCTGGACGGAGGAGTCTCCCTACTAACTATGGCTACACCTTC
CDR3: CASSLTSGRRSLPTNYGYTF
J: TRBJ1-2
size: NA
V: TRBV23-1
D: NA
length: 20

DNA: TGTGCCAGTTCGCCGACTAGCGGTGCGAGCTCCTACAATGAGCAGTTCTTC
CDR3: CASSPTSGASSYNEQFF
J: TRBJ2-1
size: NA
V: TRBV19
D: TRBD2
length: 17

DNA: TGTGCCAGCAGTTTGGGAGGGGGACGCACAGATACGCAGTATTTT
CDR3: CASSLGGGRTDTQYF
J: TRBJ2-3
size: NA
V: TRBV27
D: NA
length: 15

DNA: TGTGCCAGTACCCCGGGCAGCCCCTACGAGCAGTACTTC
CDR3: CASTPGSPYEQYF
J: TRBJ2-7
size: NA
V: TRBV19
D: NA
length: 13

DNA: TGTGCCAGCAGCGTGGACAGGGGGAATGAGCAGTTCTTC
CDR3: CASSVDRGNEQFF
J: TRBJ2-1
size: NA
V: TRBV5-6
D: TRBD1
length: 13

DNA: TGTGCCAGCAGTTTGCACAGGAATTACTACGAGCAGTACTTC
CDR3: CASSLHRNYYEQYF
J: TRBJ2-7
size: NA
V: TRBV6-5
D: NA
length: 14

DNA: TGTGCCAGCAGCTCCCAGAAATACAGTGAAGCTTTCTTT
CDR3: CASSSQKYSEAFF
J: TRBJ1-1
size: NA
V: TRBV12-3/TRBV12-4
D: NA
length: 13

DNA: TGCGCCAGCAGCAAGGACAGATACAATGAGCAGTTCTTC
CDR3: CASSKDRYNEQFF
J: TRBJ2-1
size: NA
V: TRBV5-1
D: NA
length: 13

DNA: TGCGCCAGCAGCCAAGCTTCGACAGGGGGCTATGGCTACACCTTC
CDR3: CASSQASTGGYGYTF
J: TRBJ1-2
size: NA
V: TRBV4-1
D: TRBD1
length: 15

DNA: TGTGCCACCAGTGATTCCACGAGACCCTCCAGGGACGGGGGCACAGATACGCAGTATTTT
CDR3: CATSDSTRPSRDGGTDTQYF
J: TRBJ2-3
size: NA
V: TRBV24-1
D: NA
length: 20

DNA: TGTGCCAGCAGTAGGACAGGGAAAGAGACCCAGTACTTC
CDR3: CASSRTGKETQYF
J: TRBJ2-5
size: NA
V: TRBV6-5
D: TRBD1
length: 13

DNA: TGCGCCAGCAGCTGGGCCGGACTAGCGGGAGCGAGTGAGCAGTTCTTC
CDR3: CASSWAGLAGASEQFF
J: TRBJ2-1
size: NA
V: TRBV5-1
D: TRBD2
length: 16

DNA: TGCGCCAGCAGCTTGGTAGGGGGCGGGGGAGAGACCCAGTACTTC
CDR3: CASSLVGGGGETQYF
J: TRBJ2-5
size: once
V: TRBV5-1
D: NA
length: 15

DNA: TGTGCCAGCTCACCCCCTAGCGAAGAGACCCAGTACTTC
CDR3: CASSPPSEETQYF
J: TRBJ2-5
size: NA
V: TRBV18
D: NA
length: 13

DNA: TGTGCCAGCAGTTACAAGGGGGCCGGCTACACCTTC
CDR3: CASSYKGAGYTF
J: TRBJ1-2
size: NA
V: TRBV6-5
D: TRBD1
length: 12

DNA: TGCGCCAGCAGCTCCCGTTATCTAGCGGGAGGTATCACCGGGGAGCTGTTTTTT
CDR3: CASSSRYLAGGITGELFF
J: TRBJ2-2
size: NA
V: TRBV5-1
D: TRBD2
length: 18

DNA: TGTGCCACCAGTGACCTAGCGGCAGGACTCAATGAGCAGTTCTTC
CDR3: CATSDLAAGLNEQFF
J: TRBJ2-1
size: NA
V: TRBV24-1
D: TRBD2
length: 15

DNA: TGCAGCGTCGAGATGACAGGGGCCTATGGCTACACCTTC
CDR3: CSVEMTGAYGYTF
J: TRBJ1-2
size: few
V: TRBV29-1
D: TRBD1
length: 13

DNA: TGTGCCAGCAGCCCGGGCGATTCCTTGAACACTGAAGCTTTCTTT
CDR3: CASSPGDSLNTEAFF
J: TRBJ1-1
size: NA
V: TRBV7-9
D: NA
length: 15

DNA: TGCGCCAGCAGCCAAGTAGCAGGGATTGGAAACACCATATATTTT
CDR3: CASSQVAGIGNTIYF
J: TRBJ1-3
size: NA
V: TRBV4-1
D: NA
length: 15

DNA: TGCGCCAGCAGCCAAGGGACCAGGGGGCTGGGAGAAAAACTGTTTTTT
CDR3: CASSQGTRGLGEKLFF
J: TRBJ1-4
size: NA
V: TRBV4-1
D: TRBD1
length: 16

DNA: TGTGCCAGCAGCTTGGGGCACGGGACCGGGGAGCTGTTTTTT
CDR3: CASSLGHGTGELFF
J: TRBJ2-2
size: NA
V: TRBV5-5
D: NA
length: 14